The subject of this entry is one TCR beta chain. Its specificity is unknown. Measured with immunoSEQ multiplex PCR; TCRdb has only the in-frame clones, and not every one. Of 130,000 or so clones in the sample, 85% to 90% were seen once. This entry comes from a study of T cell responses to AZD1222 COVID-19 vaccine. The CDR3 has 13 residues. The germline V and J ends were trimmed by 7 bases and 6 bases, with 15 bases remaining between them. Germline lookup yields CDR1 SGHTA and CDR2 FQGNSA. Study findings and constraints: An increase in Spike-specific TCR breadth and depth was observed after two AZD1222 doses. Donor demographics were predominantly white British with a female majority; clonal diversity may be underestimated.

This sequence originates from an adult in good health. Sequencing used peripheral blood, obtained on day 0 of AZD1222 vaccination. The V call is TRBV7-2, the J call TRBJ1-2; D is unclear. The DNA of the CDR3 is TGTGCCAGCAACATATTACCCAATGATGGCTACACCTTC. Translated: CASNILPNDGYTF.